This TCR beta chain was profiled in a study of blood T cell repertoires in COVID-19. Study in general: COVID-19 samples from acute and convalescent phases originated in the United States, Italy and Spain.

V was cut by 6 bases and J by 4 bases, with 10 bases left in between. This CDR3 contains 13 residues. Germline CDR1 MRHNA, CDR2 SNTAGT. Assay: immunoSEQ multiplex PCR; the TCRdb copy retains only in-frame clones and omits some. This sample has 65,000 to 90,000 clones, with over 75% found just once. The sample consisted of peripheral blood. The TCR comes from an older woman with acute or convalescent COVID-19. The chain is built from TRBV6-4 and TRBJ1-5; no clear D gene. Here the CDR3 DNA reads TGTGCCAGCAGCCGGGAGACGAATCAGCCCCAGCATTTT. This translates into CASSRETNQPQHF.